These T cell receptor beta chains were read from a single sample in a study of T cells in Graves' hyperthyroidism and ophthalmopathy. One entry per CDR3 protein results from TCRdb running MiXCR on the multiplex PCR reads. The sample lists fewer than 650,000 distinct CDR3 sequences, over 12% seen once, with less than 9% in the top ten. The sequenced sample consisted of blood. The receptors were gathered from a woman in her late teens or twenties with Graves' ophthalmopathy. Each CDR3 is given with its conserved first and last residue. D genes are given only for firm matches. Where a row states a size, it is once, few, many or the class of an expanded clone; other rows omit it.

d_gene: TRBD1; len: 14; v_gene: TRBV20-1; j_gene: TRBJ2-2; abundance: .; CDR3aa: CSAITGDGTGELFF; CDR3nt: TGCAGTGCTATCACAGGGGATGGCACCGGGGAGCTGTTTTTT
d_gene: TRBD2; len: 13; v_gene: TRBV29-1; j_gene: TRBJ2-3; abundance: many; CDR3aa: CSVEGTSADTQYF; CDR3nt: TGCAGCGTTGAAGGGACTAGCGCCGATACGCAGTATTTT
d_gene: .; len: 13; v_gene: TRBV14; j_gene: TRBJ2-7; abundance: many; CDR3aa: CASSPAWLGEQYF; CDR3nt: TGTGCCAGCAGTCCAGCCTGGTTGGGCGAGCAGTACTTC
d_gene: .; len: 15; v_gene: TRBV7-9; j_gene: TRBJ1-1; abundance: many; CDR3aa: CASLPTGLGNTEAFF; CDR3nt: TGTGCCAGCCTCCCGACAGGTTTGGGGAACACTGAAGCTTTCTTT
d_gene: TRBD1; len: 15; v_gene: TRBV12-3/TRBV12-4; j_gene: TRBJ1-5; abundance: few; CDR3aa: CASRSDRGANQPQHF; CDR3nt: TGTGCCAGCAGATCAGACAGGGGCGCCAATCAGCCCCAGCATTTT
d_gene: TRBD1; len: 15; v_gene: TRBV30; j_gene: TRBJ1-4; abundance: many; CDR3aa: CAWSAGQGYNEKLFF; CDR3nt: TGTGCCTGGAGCGCCGGACAGGGGTATAATGAAAAACTGTTTTTT
d_gene: TRBD2; len: 15; v_gene: TRBV28; j_gene: TRBJ2-7; abundance: many; CDR3aa: CASSSPGLVLREQYF; CDR3nt: TGTGCCAGCAGTTCGCCGGGACTAGTTCTGAGGGAGCAGTACTTC
d_gene: TRBD2; len: 16; v_gene: TRBV4-3; j_gene: TRBJ2-7; abundance: .; CDR3aa: CASSLDTSGGSYEQYF; CDR3nt: TGCGCCAGCAGCCTCGACACTAGCGGGGGCTCCTACGAGCAGTACTTC
d_gene: TRBD1; len: 18; v_gene: TRBV15; j_gene: TRBJ1-2; abundance: few; CDR3aa: CATGRDRWGQGFNYGYTF; CDR3nt: TGTGCCACCGGCAGAGATCGGTGGGGACAGGGATTTAACTATGGCTACACCTTC
d_gene: .; len: 15; v_gene: TRBV6-2/TRBV6-3; j_gene: TRBJ2-7; abundance: many; CDR3aa: CASSYTGTASYEQYF; CDR3nt: TGTGCCAGCAGTTACACCGGGACGGCCTCCTACGAGCAGTACTTC
d_gene: TRBD1; len: 15; v_gene: TRBV12-3/TRBV12-4; j_gene: TRBJ2-2; abundance: many; CDR3aa: CASSQDRLNTGELFF; CDR3nt: TGTGCCAGCAGCCAGGACAGGTTGAACACCGGGGAGCTGTTTTTT
d_gene: TRBD1; len: 15; v_gene: TRBV9; j_gene: TRBJ1-2; abundance: many; CDR3aa: CASSADRAASYGYTF; CDR3nt: TGTGCCAGCAGCGCCGACAGGGCGGCGAGCTATGGCTACACCTTC
d_gene: TRBD2; len: 18; v_gene: TRBV12-3/TRBV12-4; j_gene: TRBJ2-1; abundance: few; CDR3aa: CASTPPVLPGGCRSEQFF; CDR3nt: TGTGCCAGCACCCCTCCGGTTTTGCCGGGAGGGTGCAGGAGCGAGCAGTTCTTC
d_gene: .; len: 17; v_gene: TRBV4-1; j_gene: TRBJ1-3; abundance: .; CDR3aa: CASSQPTGRRDGNTIYF; CDR3nt: TGCGCCAGCAGCCAACCCACAGGGAGGAGGGACGGAAACACCATATATTTT
d_gene: TRBD2; len: 12; v_gene: TRBV20-1; j_gene: TRBJ2-1; abundance: .; CDR3aa: CSARPSGNEQFF; CDR3nt: TGCAGTGCTAGGCCTAGCGGCAATGAGCAGTTCTTC
d_gene: TRBD2; len: 14; v_gene: TRBV27; j_gene: TRBJ2-7; abundance: .; CDR3aa: CASSFSGRAREQYF; CDR3nt: TGTGCCAGCAGTTTCAGCGGGAGGGCCCGCGAGCAGTACTTC
d_gene: .; len: 15; v_gene: TRBV5-4; j_gene: TRBJ2-5; abundance: few; CDR3aa: CASSPTPDSQETQYF; CDR3nt: TGTGCCAGCAGCCCCACCCCCGACAGTCAAGAGACCCAGTACTTC
d_gene: .; len: 15; v_gene: TRBV5-5; j_gene: TRBJ1-5; abundance: few; CDR3aa: CASSLGLGMNQPQHF; CDR3nt: TGTGCCAGCAGCCTGGGACTTGGGATGAATCAGCCCCAGCATTTT
d_gene: .; len: 17; v_gene: TRBV11-2; j_gene: TRBJ2-7; abundance: many; CDR3aa: CASSLGVRAPVGGEQYF; CDR3nt: TGTGCCAGCAGCTTAGGAGTGAGGGCTCCCGTAGGGGGGGAGCAGTACTTC
d_gene: .; len: 17; v_gene: TRBV4-1; j_gene: TRBJ2-7; abundance: .; CDR3aa: CASSQILPRTSSYEQYF; CDR3nt: TGCGCCAGCAGCCAGATCCTGCCCCGGACCAGCTCCTACGAGCAGTACTTC
d_gene: .; len: 12; v_gene: TRBV5-5; j_gene: TRBJ2-5; abundance: many; CDR3aa: CASSPIGETQYF; CDR3nt: TGTGCCAGCAGCCCGATTGGCGAGACCCAGTACTTC
d_gene: .; len: 13; v_gene: TRBV19; j_gene: TRBJ1-5; abundance: .; CDR3aa: CASVNSRNQPQHF; CDR3nt: TGTGCCAGTGTGAACTCTAGGAATCAGCCCCAGCATTTT
d_gene: .; len: 14; v_gene: TRBV12-3/TRBV12-4; j_gene: TRBJ1-6; abundance: many; CDR3aa: CASSYEIVGSPLHF; CDR3nt: TGTGCCAGCAGCTACGAGATCGTAGGGTCACCCCTCCACTTT
d_gene: .; len: 13; v_gene: TRBV6-2/TRBV6-3; j_gene: TRBJ1-2; abundance: many; CDR3aa: CASSPTDFYGYTF; CDR3nt: TGTGCCAGCAGTCCGACAGACTTCTATGGCTACACCTTC
d_gene: TRBD1; len: 15; v_gene: TRBV5-1; j_gene: TRBJ2-1; abundance: few; CDR3aa: CASSLAGQGRGEQFF; CDR3nt: TGCGCCAGCAGCTTGGCCGGACAGGGCAGGGGTGAGCAGTTCTTC
d_gene: TRBD1; len: 15; v_gene: TRBV12-3/TRBV12-4; j_gene: TRBJ1-2; abundance: many; CDR3aa: CASSHLLTGSNGYTF; CDR3nt: TGTGCCAGCAGCCACCTCCTGACAGGGTCGAATGGCTACACCTTC
d_gene: .; len: 13; v_gene: TRBV4-3; j_gene: TRBJ2-7; abundance: .; CDR3aa: CASSQVRLREQYF; CDR3nt: TGCGCCAGCAGCCAAGTTAGGTTGCGTGAGCAGTACTTC
d_gene: .; len: 15; v_gene: TRBV28; j_gene: TRBJ2-7; abundance: many; CDR3aa: CASSLGLPKSYEQYF; CDR3nt: TGTGCCAGCAGTTTAGGCTTACCAAAATCCTACGAGCAGTACTTC
d_gene: .; len: 15; v_gene: TRBV7-6; j_gene: TRBJ1-4; abundance: .; CDR3aa: CASSSRATTNEKLFF; CDR3nt: TGTGCCAGCAGCTCACGAGCGACAACTAATGAAAAACTGTTTTTT
d_gene: .; len: 12; v_gene: TRBV14; j_gene: TRBJ2-1; abundance: .; CDR3aa: CASSQVQGWQFF; CDR3nt: TGTGCCAGCAGCCAAGTTCAGGGATGGCAGTTCTTC
d_gene: .; len: 16; v_gene: TRBV19; j_gene: TRBJ1-5; abundance: .; CDR3aa: CASSIDAETSNQPQHF; CDR3nt: TGTGCCAGTAGTATAGATGCGGAAACAAGCAATCAGCCCCAGCATTTT
d_gene: TRBD2; len: 21; v_gene: TRBV27; j_gene: TRBJ2-3; abundance: few; CDR3aa: CASSFPQGAMTSGGGTDTQYF; CDR3nt: TGTGCCAGCAGTTTTCCCCAAGGAGCAATGACTAGCGGGGGGGGTACAGATACGCAGTATTTT
d_gene: TRBD1; len: 16; v_gene: TRBV7-9; j_gene: TRBJ1-1; abundance: many; CDR3aa: CASTLGQSGGSTEAFF; CDR3nt: TGTGCCAGCACCTTGGGACAGTCTGGCGGGAGCACTGAAGCTTTCTTT
d_gene: .; len: 17; v_gene: TRBV19; j_gene: TRBJ2-1; abundance: .; CDR3aa: CASSPDYPLDGNNEQFF; CDR3nt: TGTGCCAGTAGCCCGGACTACCCTCTGGACGGGAACAATGAGCAGTTCTTC
d_gene: .; len: 17; v_gene: TRBV11-2; j_gene: TRBJ2-5; abundance: many; CDR3aa: CASSNLFRQGAVETQYF; CDR3nt: TGTGCCAGCAGTAACCTTTTTCGGCAGGGCGCCGTCGAGACCCAGTACTTC
d_gene: .; len: 16; v_gene: TRBV28; j_gene: TRBJ2-2; abundance: .; CDR3aa: CASSHGGAGYTGELFF; CDR3nt: TGTGCCAGCAGCCATGGGGGGGCGGGCTACACCGGGGAGCTGTTTTTT
d_gene: .; len: 16; v_gene: TRBV6-1; j_gene: TRBJ1-6; abundance: many; CDR3aa: CASSENFRQDNSPLHF; CDR3nt: TGTGCCAGCAGTGAGAATTTTCGACAGGATAATTCACCCCTCCACTTT
d_gene: .; len: 17; v_gene: TRBV4-1; j_gene: TRBJ1-5; abundance: .; CDR3aa: CASSPPGLGNSNQPQHF; CDR3nt: TGCGCCAGCAGCCCTCCGGGTTTAGGAAATAGCAATCAGCCCCAGCATTTT
d_gene: .; len: 15; v_gene: TRBV3-1; j_gene: TRBJ2-2; abundance: .; CDR3aa: CASSARTAYTGELFF; CDR3nt: TGTGCCAGCAGCGCCAGGACAGCTTACACCGGGGAGCTGTTTTTT